The 5 T cell receptor beta chains below come from one sample, sequenced in a study of shared clonotypes between healthy human individuals. Sequencing used immunoSEQ multiplex PCR; TCRdb keeps in-frame clones, though not all of them. Of 450,000 to 600,000 clones listed, roughly 78% were seen once; the top ten hold 13%. Sequencing input: PBMCs. These receptors were collected from a middle-aged woman in good health. Some clones in this sample may be carry-over from other donors' samples.

This clone was seen a few times. V usage is TRBV4-2 and J usage is TRBJ2-7; TRBD1 matches 9 bases. The length of the CDR3 is 17 residues. The ends lost 0 bases at V and 1 base at J; junction bases unmatched: 7. Germline V gene lookup returns CDR1 LGHNA and CDR2 YNFKEQ. CDR3 coding DNA: TGTGCCAGCAGCCAAGAAAGGACAGGGGATCATTCCTACGAGCAGTACTTC. Its protein is CASSQERTGDHSYEQYF.

V and J are TRBV9 and TRBJ1-4, with D perhaps TRBD1 (6 bases). Germline assignment: CDR1 SGDLS and CDR2 YYNGEE. The CDR3 has 16 amino acids. Trimming removed 0 bases at V and 3 bases at J, with 12 bases between. CDR3 protein: CASSVVGHRANEKLFF. The CDR3 DNA reads TGTGCCAGCAGCGTAGTTGGTCACAGGGCTAATGAAAAACTGTTTTTT.

The V and J genes are TRBV11-1 and TRBJ2-2; TRBD2 is a possible D gene (6 bases). CDR3 length equals 14 residues. V gave up 7 bases and J gave up 2 bases, with 11 bases separating them. Germline CDR1 reads SGHAT; CDR2 reads FQDESV (reference sequence). The CDR3 nucleotides read TGTGCCAGCATCGGGACTCCTAACACCGGGGAGCTGTTTTTT. It yields the protein CASIGTPNTGELFF.

This clone occurred a few times. The chain has TRBV6-6 and TRBJ2-3; possibly TRBD1 for D (6 bases). Germline CDR1 MNHNY, CDR2 SVGAGI (reference sequence). The CDR3 loop spans 15 amino acids. Between the trimmed V and J ends, which lost 5 bases and 10 bases, there was a span of 22 bases. Here the CDR3 reads CASSTGTRVKPPQYF. CDR3 sequence (DNA): TGTGCCAGCAGTACCGGGACAAGAGTCAAACCTCCGCAGTATTTT.

On this clone itself: The same CDR3 also results from other DNA sequences found in this sample. For the CDR3, the DNA is TGCAGTGCCCAGGGGAACTATGGCTACACCTTC. The encoded protein is CSAQGNYGYTF. The chain joins TRBV20-1 to TRBJ1-2, with a weak D call TRBD1 (6 bases). The CDR3 covers 11 residues. The germline V gene has CDR1 DFQATT and CDR2 SNEGSKA (reference sequence). With 6 bases removed from V and 2 bases from J, the gap between germline ends came to 7 bases.